This entry describes one TCR beta chain. The study subjected TCRalpha and TCRbeta cDNA to two nested PCRs of 16 and 9 cycles. TCRdb reworked the 5' RACE reads into one entry per CDR3 protein, no DNA. The sample's table shows 150,000 to 200,000 distinct CDR3 sequences. The source of the sample is a study of monozygotic twins with inflammatory bowel disease. Germline CDR1 is SQVTM and CDR2 is ANQGSEA. The CDR3 runs 16 residues. This chain joins TRBV29-1 and TRBJ2-5; the TCRdb D gene call, TRBD2, has no DNA to confirm it. The receptor comes from a human donor with ulcerative colitis or Crohn's disease, or a healthy co-twin of an affected twin (not recorded which). Material: blood. This chain's CDR3 is CSVEERGGRAEETQYF.